Listed below are T cell receptor beta chains from one sample, sequenced in a study of beta chain features in type 1 diabetes. Method: immunoSEQ multiplex PCR; TCRdb's copy keeps in-frame clones and lacks some. The sample includes more than 150,000 clones, about 9.8% of them seen just once. The sequenced material came from central memory CD4+ T cells from blood. These receptors were taken from a woman between 18 and 30 years old in good health. Both conserved end residues are part of each CDR3. The D gene is left open where the match is weak. Size values are once, few and many counts, or a class for expanded clones, and some rows have none.

d_call: TRBD1
v_call: TRBV6-1
clone_size: few
j_call: TRBJ2-5
cdr3_length: 13
cdr3_aa: CASRDRMAETQYF
cdr3_nt: TGTGCCAGCAGGGACAGGATGGCAGAGACCCAGTACTTC

d_call: .
v_call: TRBV18
clone_size: few
j_call: TRBJ1-2
cdr3_length: 13
cdr3_aa: CASSPSGVYGYTF
cdr3_nt: TGTGCCAGCTCACCGTCAGGGGTCTATGGCTACACCTTC

d_call: TRBD1
v_call: TRBV30
clone_size: .
j_call: TRBJ1-5
cdr3_length: 16
cdr3_aa: CAWSPWDRGDNQPQHF
cdr3_nt: TGTGCCTGGAGTCCCTGGGACAGGGGCGACAATCAGCCCCAGCATTTT

d_call: .
v_call: TRBV7-8
clone_size: .
j_call: TRBJ2-5
cdr3_length: 13
cdr3_aa: CASSYQGPETQYF
cdr3_nt: TGTGCCAGCAGCTACCAGGGGCCAGAGACCCAGTACTTC

d_call: .
v_call: TRBV5-4
clone_size: few
j_call: TRBJ1-2
cdr3_length: 14
cdr3_aa: CASSLGQANYGYTF
cdr3_nt: TGTGCCAGCAGCTTGGGACAGGCTAACTATGGCTACACCTTC

d_call: TRBD1
v_call: TRBV30
clone_size: few
j_call: TRBJ2-2
cdr3_length: 14
cdr3_aa: CAWSVGQGYGELFF
cdr3_nt: TGTGCCTGGAGTGTAGGACAGGGGTACGGGGAGCTGTTTTTT

d_call: .
v_call: TRBV7-2
clone_size: .
j_call: TRBJ2-7
cdr3_length: 14
cdr3_aa: CASSLARGRTRQYF
cdr3_nt: TGTGCCAGCAGCTTAGCGCGCGGCCGTACGAGGCAGTACTTC

d_call: TRBD2
v_call: TRBV5-1
clone_size: few
j_call: TRBJ2-3
cdr3_length: 15
cdr3_aa: CASRDGGGGRDTQYF
cdr3_nt: TGCGCCAGCAGGGACGGTGGCGGGGGTCGAGATACGCAGTATTTT

d_call: .
v_call: TRBV30
clone_size: few
j_call: TRBJ2-7
cdr3_length: 14
cdr3_aa: CALGRTGRSYEQYF
cdr3_nt: TGTGCCTTGGGCAGGACTGGGAGGTCCTACGAGCAGTACTTC

d_call: TRBD1
v_call: TRBV18
clone_size: few
j_call: TRBJ1-2
cdr3_length: 16
cdr3_aa: CASSPPDRGINYGYTF
cdr3_nt: TGTGCCAGCTCACCACCGGACAGGGGAATAAACTATGGCTACACCTTC

d_call: TRBD1
v_call: TRBV9
clone_size: .
j_call: TRBJ2-3
cdr3_length: 15
cdr3_aa: CASSVGGQGTDTQYF
cdr3_nt: TGTGCCAGCAGCGTGGGGGGACAGGGAACAGATACGCAGTATTTT

d_call: TRBD2
v_call: TRBV30
clone_size: few
j_call: TRBJ2-1
cdr3_length: 16
cdr3_aa: CAWAGTGGPQYNEQFF
cdr3_nt: TGTGCCTGGGCGGGGACGGGAGGGCCTCAATACAATGAGCAGTTCTTC

d_call: .
v_call: TRBV10-3
clone_size: .
j_call: TRBJ1-1
cdr3_length: 13
cdr3_aa: CAISGQENTEAFF
cdr3_nt: TGTGCCATCAGTGGGCAAGAGAACACTGAAGCTTTCTTT

d_call: TRBD2
v_call: TRBV9
clone_size: few
j_call: TRBJ2-2
cdr3_length: 15
cdr3_aa: CASSPGGANTGELFF
cdr3_nt: TGTGCCAGCAGCCCGGGAGGGGCCAACACCGGGGAGCTGTTTTTT

d_call: .
v_call: TRBV19
clone_size: few
j_call: TRBJ2-5
cdr3_length: 14
cdr3_aa: CASSKQPGVETQYF
cdr3_nt: TGTGCCAGTAGTAAGCAGCCAGGGGTGGAGACCCAGTACTTC

d_call: .
v_call: TRBV9
clone_size: .
j_call: TRBJ1-2
cdr3_length: 12
cdr3_aa: CASRSELYGYTF
cdr3_nt: TGTGCCAGCAGATCGGAGCTCTATGGCTACACCTTC

d_call: TRBD1
v_call: TRBV4-1
clone_size: many
j_call: TRBJ1-1
cdr3_length: 15
cdr3_aa: CASSQGAGGNTEAFF
cdr3_nt: TGCGCCAGCAGCCAAGGGGCAGGGGGGAACACTGAAGCTTTCTTT

d_call: TRBD1
v_call: TRBV6-1
clone_size: few
j_call: TRBJ1-1
cdr3_length: 11
cdr3_aa: CASSEQGDAFF
cdr3_nt: TGTGCCAGCAGTGAACAGGGGGACGCTTTCTTT

d_call: TRBD1
v_call: TRBV5-1
clone_size: .
j_call: TRBJ1-2
cdr3_length: 15
cdr3_aa: CASSLSAGTGGGYTF
cdr3_nt: TGCGCCAGCAGCTTGTCGGCCGGGACAGGGGGCGGCTACACCTTC

d_call: .
v_call: TRBV29-1
clone_size: few
j_call: TRBJ2-1
cdr3_length: 10
cdr3_aa: CSSRTLEQFF
cdr3_nt: TGCAGCTCCAGGACACTCGAGCAGTTCTTC

d_call: .
v_call: TRBV30
clone_size: few
j_call: TRBJ1-2
cdr3_length: 12
cdr3_aa: CAWGGNNYGYTF
cdr3_nt: TGTGCCTGGGGGGGGAATAACTATGGCTACACCTTC

d_call: TRBD1
v_call: TRBV30
clone_size: .
j_call: TRBJ1-4
cdr3_length: 15
cdr3_aa: CAWSVLSGGNEKLFF
cdr3_nt: TGTGCCTGGAGTGTACTTTCAGGGGGCAATGAAAAACTGTTTTTT

d_call: .
v_call: TRBV2
clone_size: few
j_call: TRBJ2-2
cdr3_length: 15
cdr3_aa: CASSASRLEVGELFF
cdr3_nt: TGTGCCAGCAGTGCTTCGAGACTAGAAGTCGGGGAGCTGTTTTTT

d_call: .
v_call: TRBV5-1
clone_size: .
j_call: TRBJ1-2
cdr3_length: 13
cdr3_aa: CASSSEGDSGYTF
cdr3_nt: TGCGCCAGCAGTTCGGAAGGAGACTCTGGCTACACCTTC

d_call: .
v_call: TRBV9
clone_size: few
j_call: TRBJ1-2
cdr3_length: 14
cdr3_aa: CASSVGEEIGGYTF
cdr3_nt: TGTGCCAGCAGCGTAGGGGAGGAGATCGGTGGCTACACCTTC

d_call: TRBD2
v_call: TRBV5-6
clone_size: .
j_call: TRBJ2-4
cdr3_length: 15
cdr3_aa: CASSLSGGAKNIQYF
cdr3_nt: TGTGCCAGCAGCTTGTCGGGGGGAGCCAAAAACATTCAGTACTTC

d_call: .
v_call: TRBV5-1
clone_size: many
j_call: TRBJ1-4
cdr3_length: 15
cdr3_aa: CASSSGTATNEKLFF
cdr3_nt: TGCGCCAGCAGCAGCGGGACGGCAACTAATGAAAAACTGTTTTTT

d_call: TRBD1
v_call: TRBV30
clone_size: few
j_call: TRBJ2-7
cdr3_length: 13
cdr3_aa: CAWRASDRAKQYF
cdr3_nt: TGTGCCTGGAGGGCTTCCGACAGGGCTAAGCAGTACTTC

d_call: .
v_call: TRBV6-5
clone_size: few
j_call: TRBJ2-3
cdr3_length: 15
cdr3_aa: CASRGGVHFRDTQYF
cdr3_nt: TGTGCCAGCAGGGGGGGAGTTCATTTTAGAGATACGCAGTATTTT

d_call: TRBD2
v_call: TRBV9
clone_size: few
j_call: TRBJ2-5
cdr3_length: 15
cdr3_aa: CASSVVGLASETQYF
cdr3_nt: TGTGCCAGCAGCGTAGTCGGACTAGCCAGTGAGACCCAGTACTTC

d_call: .
v_call: TRBV30
clone_size: few
j_call: TRBJ1-5
cdr3_length: 13
cdr3_aa: CAWSRGSNQPQHF
cdr3_nt: TGTGCCTGGAGTAGAGGAAGTAATCAGCCCCAGCATTTT

d_call: .
v_call: TRBV2
clone_size: .
j_call: TRBJ1-1
cdr3_length: 14
cdr3_aa: CASSDGGLNTEAFF
cdr3_nt: TGTGCCAGCAGTGATGGGGGGTTAAACACTGAAGCTTTCTTT

d_call: TRBD1
v_call: TRBV18
clone_size: .
j_call: TRBJ1-5
cdr3_length: 19
cdr3_aa: CASSLTGTGLGDSNQPQHF
cdr3_nt: TGTGCCAGCTCACTTACCGGGACAGGGCTAGGAGATAGCAATCAGCCCCAGCATTTT

d_call: TRBD1
v_call: TRBV30
clone_size: few
j_call: TRBJ1-1
cdr3_length: 12
cdr3_aa: CAWSVQGAEAFF
cdr3_nt: TGTGCCTGGAGTGTACAGGGGGCTGAAGCTTTCTTT

d_call: .
v_call: TRBV19
clone_size: few
j_call: TRBJ1-2
cdr3_length: 16
cdr3_aa: CASRETGTPFSYGYTF
cdr3_nt: TGTGCCAGTAGAGAGACCGGGACTCCGTTTAGCTATGGCTACACCTTC

d_call: TRBD2
v_call: TRBV5-4
clone_size: .
j_call: TRBJ2-7
cdr3_length: 16
cdr3_aa: CASSQGGTSGFYEQYF
cdr3_nt: TGTGCCAGCAGCCAAGGAGGGACTAGCGGGTTCTACGAGCAGTACTTC

d_call: .
v_call: TRBV29-1
clone_size: many
j_call: TRBJ2-2
cdr3_length: 13
cdr3_aa: CSARHSNTGELFF
cdr3_nt: TGCAGCGCTCGACACTCGAACACCGGGGAGCTGTTTTTT

d_call: .
v_call: TRBV2
clone_size: .
j_call: TRBJ1-1
cdr3_length: 11
cdr3_aa: CASSPHSEAFF
cdr3_nt: TGTGCCAGCAGCCCACACAGTGAAGCTTTCTTT

d_call: .
v_call: TRBV4-1
clone_size: few
j_call: TRBJ2-7
cdr3_length: 13
cdr3_aa: CASSPRPPGEQYF
cdr3_nt: TGCGCCAGCAGCCCGCGCCCCCCGGGCGAGCAGTACTTC

d_call: .
v_call: TRBV7-2
clone_size: .
j_call: TRBJ1-1
cdr3_length: 13
cdr3_aa: CASSSTVNTEAFF
cdr3_nt: TGTGCCAGCAGCTCCACGGTGAACACTGAAGCTTTCTTT

d_call: .
v_call: TRBV5-6
clone_size: .
j_call: TRBJ2-1
cdr3_length: 13
cdr3_aa: CASSLVSGNEQFF
cdr3_nt: TGTGCCAGCAGCTTGGTTTCAGGGAATGAGCAGTTCTTC

d_call: TRBD2
v_call: TRBV2
clone_size: .
j_call: TRBJ2-2
cdr3_length: 17
cdr3_aa: CAVPGTSGRVDTGELFF
cdr3_nt: TGTGCCGTCCCTGGAACTAGCGGGAGGGTAGACACCGGGGAGCTGTTTTTT

d_call: .
v_call: TRBV6-1
clone_size: few
j_call: TRBJ2-5
cdr3_length: 11
cdr3_aa: CASSYKETQYF
cdr3_nt: TGTGCCAGCAGTTACAAAGAGACCCAGTACTTC

d_call: .
v_call: TRBV30
clone_size: .
j_call: TRBJ1-5
cdr3_length: 14
cdr3_aa: CAWSDGRSNQPQHF
cdr3_nt: TGTGCCTGGAGTGATGGCAGAAGCAATCAGCCCCAGCATTTT

d_call: .
v_call: TRBV30
clone_size: few
j_call: TRBJ2-3
cdr3_length: 15
cdr3_aa: CAWSVWEAGTDTQYF
cdr3_nt: TGTGCCTGGAGTGTGTGGGAGGCAGGCACAGATACGCAGTATTTT